These 8 T cell receptor beta chains were all obtained from the same sample, sequenced in a study of T cells after yellow fever vaccination (dated by TCRdb to between 2018 and 2020). Reading the label with the study, this specimen's treatment or condition is: live attenuated yellow fever vaccine strain. The protocol used for the library was 5' RACE. TCRdb shows the sequencer as Illumina NovaSeq 6000. In TCRdb, the public reads were trimmed at Q25 with fastp and aligned with MiXCR, with productive beta chains retained. Identical CDR3 protein sequences are pooled into one entry, listed with their most common genes and DNA. A total of over 300,000 distinct CDR3 sequences appear in this sample, more than 3% of them only once. Around 24% of the sample rests with the top ten. The sequences come from PBMCs, collected on the day of the yellow fever booster vaccination. The receptors derive from a man younger than 35 who received the YFV17D yellow fever vaccine.

This clonotype was counted at least ten times. The rearrangement joins TRBV14 to TRBJ1-2; D is perhaps TRBD1 (5 bases). V was shortened by 5 bases and J by 6 bases, with 13 bases between the two germline ends. The CDR3 runs to 13 residues. Germline loops: CDR1 SGHDN, CDR2 FVKESK. This CDR3 is CASSLTVGDGYTF. The CDR3 coding sequence is TGTGCCAGCAGCTTGACAGTGGGAGATGGCTACACCTTC. The variable domain in full, completed from reference TRBV14 and TRBJ1-2, reads EAGVTQFPSHSVIEKGQTVTLRCDPISGHDNLYWYRRVMGKEIKFLLHFVKESKQDESGMPNNRFLAERTGGTYSTLKVQPAELEDSGVYFCASSLTVGDGYTFGSGTRLTVV.

The V and J genes are TRBV6-4 and TRBJ2-1, with a tentative D call TRBD1 (5 bases). With 7 bases removed from V and 5 bases from J, the gap between germline ends came to 6 bases. The CDR3 is 11 residues long. Per the germline V gene, CDR1 is MRHNA and CDR2 is SNTAGT. This CDR3 is CASKGDNEQFF. DNA of the CDR3: TGTGCCAGCAAAGGGGACAATGAGCAGTTCTTC.

The V and J genes are TRBV28 and TRBJ2-5; no definite D call. V lost 8 bases and J 2 bases, leaving 21 bases between the germline ends. In germline, CDR1 is MDHEN, CDR2 SYDVKM. CDR3 length: 16 amino acids. This CDR3 reads CASGLRSLRLQETQYF. CDR3 bases: TGTGCCAGCGGGTTGAGGTCCCTCCGATTACAAGAGACCCAGTACTTC.

This sequence joins TRBV6-5 and TRBJ2-3; D gene unclear. Germline V gene data show CDR1 as MNHEY and CDR2 as SVGAGI. With 0 bases removed from V and 1 base from J, the gap between germline ends came to 11 bases. This CDR3 is 16 amino acids long. Here the CDR3 DNA reads TGTGCCAGCAGTTACTCGACGAGGTGGGGCACAGATACGCAGTATTTT. This sequence encodes CASSYSTRWGTDTQYF.

The chain is built from TRBV7-2 and TRBJ2-7; 10 bases align to TRBD2. This CDR3 spans 15 amino acids. V gave up 6 bases and J gave up 0 bases; unmatched junction bases: 5. The germline CDR1 and CDR2 sequences are SGHTA and FQGNSA. CDR3 residues: CASSLAGASSYEQYV. As DNA, the CDR3 is TGTGCCAGCAGTCTAGCGGGGGCTAGCTCCTACGAGCAGTACGTC.

This clonotype was found a few times. V and J are TRBV15 and TRBJ2-2, with D uncertain. Germline V gene data show CDR1 as LNHNV and CDR2 as YYDKDF (reference sequence). V gave up 6 bases and J gave up 5 bases, with 10 bases separating them. This CDR3 contains 13 residues. The CDR3 loop reads CATRDWGTGELFF. As DNA, the CDR3 is TGTGCCACCAGAGATTGGGGTACCGGGGAGCTGTTTTTT.

This clonotype was seen repeatedly, ten times or more. The gene calls are TRBV5-1 and TRBJ2-1; possibly TRBD1 for D (6 bases). V lost 4 bases to trimming and J lost 0 bases, with 11 bases between them. CDR3 length: 15 amino acids. Germline V lookup: CDR1 SGHRS, CDR2 YFSETQ. CDR3 region: CASSEQGSSYNEQFF. DNA of the CDR3: TGCGCCAGCAGCGAACAGGGCAGCTCCTACAATGAGCAGTTCTTC.

Many counts were recorded for this clonotype. One junction end does not reproduce the germline sequence, and a read error may be involved. The chain has TRBV9 and TRBJ1-2; D remains unclear. Germline lookup yields CDR1 SGDLS and CDR2 YYNGEE. This CDR3 has 14 residues. CDR3 DNA: TGTGCCAGCAGCGTAGGAGAGTGGGCTCATGGCTACACCTTT. Its translation: CASSVGEWAHGYTF.